Listed below are T cell receptor beta chains from one sample, sequenced in a study of human T cells and chemical hapten exposure. MiXCR, applied by TCRdb to the RACE reads, yields one record per CDR3 protein. This sample carries about 260,000 distinct CDR3 sequences, over 8% of them seen once, and the ten largest clones take under 2.5%. The sample here was whole blood, taken in connection with sensitization to the hapten diphenylcyclopropenone (DPC). Source of these receptors: a woman aged 40 to 50 with alopecia areata. Some clones in this sample may be carry-over from other donors' samples. CDR3s include the opening cysteine and the closing phenylalanine or tryptophan. The D gene is left open where the match is weak. The size entry is marked missing in some rows and otherwise reads once, few, many or a size class.

clone_size,j_call,v_call,d_call,cdr3_aa,cdr3_nt
-,TRBJ2-2,TRBV29-1,TRBD2,CSVLLAGMTGELFF,TGCAGCGTCCTACTAGCGGGTATGACCGGGGAGCTGTTTTTT
few,TRBJ2-2,TRBV12-3/TRBV12-4,-,CASSSTAGELFF,TGTGCCAGCAGTTCCACGGCCGGGGAGCTGTTTTTT
-,TRBJ1-1,TRBV10-2,TRBD1,CASKVTGGVPEAFF,TGCGCCAGCAAGGTGACAGGGGGCGTCCCTGAAGCTTTCTTT
-,TRBJ2-6,TRBV28,-,CASSFPRGRSGANVLTF,TGTGCCAGCAGTTTCCCCAGGGGGAGGTCTGGGGCCAACGTCCTGACTTTC
many,TRBJ1-1,TRBV7-9,-,CASSHEGAEAFF,TGTGCCAGCAGCCACGAGGGGGCTGAAGCTTTCTTT
few,TRBJ1-1,TRBV29-1,TRBD1,CSVAGGRGNTEAFF,TGCAGCGTTGCAGGGGGCAGGGGGAACACTGAAGCTTTCTTT
many,TRBJ1-4,TRBV11-1,TRBD1,CASSGTGVTNEKLFF,TGTGCCAGCAGCGGAACAGGGGTCACTAATGAAAAACTGTTTTTT
-,TRBJ2-3,TRBV10-3,TRBD2,CAISGSSGGTDTQYF,TGTGCCATCAGTGGTTCTAGCGGAGGGACAGATACGCAGTATTTT
many,TRBJ2-7,TRBV6-1,-,CASSEDIYEQYF,TGTGCCAGCAGTGAGGACATCTACGAGCAGTACTTC
-,TRBJ1-2,TRBV7-9,-,CASSPHDRNYGYTF,TGTGCCAGCAGCCCTCATGACAGGAACTATGGCTACACCTTC
few,TRBJ2-2,TRBV28,TRBD1,CASSLSSGTGYGELFF,TGTGCCAGCAGTTTATCCTCCGGGACAGGATACGGGGAGCTGTTTTTT
few,TRBJ1-1,TRBV4-3,-,CASSQSRLGGMNTEAFF,TGCGCCAGCAGCCAGTCCCGACTGGGTGGCATGAACACTGAAGCTTTCTTT
many,TRBJ2-3,TRBV20-1,TRBD2,CSPELASGYTQYF,TGCAGCCCCGAGTTGGCTAGCGGGTATACGCAGTATTTT
many,TRBJ2-5,TRBV29-1,TRBD1,CSVGDRAQETQYF,TGCAGCGTGGGAGACAGGGCCCAAGAGACCCAGTACTTC
many,TRBJ2-2,TRBV7-6,-,CASSRTSPGTGELFF,TGTGCCAGCAGCCGGACATCCCCGGGAACCGGGGAGCTGTTTTTT
-,TRBJ2-7,TRBV29-1,-,CSVEARQGGLYEQYF,TGCAGCGTTGAAGCGAGGCAGGGGGGGCTCTACGAGCAGTACTTC
-,TRBJ2-7,TRBV18,-,CASSPPVGHEQYF,TGTGCCAGCTCACCCCCCGTGGGTCACGAGCAGTACTTC
many,TRBJ2-3,TRBV6-1,TRBD2,CASSEATLAGMADTQYF,TGTGCCAGCAGTGAAGCAACACTAGCGGGAATGGCAGATACGCAGTATTTT
-,TRBJ2-7,TRBV5-1,TRBD2,CASSTGLAGYEQYF,TGCGCCAGCAGCACAGGACTAGCGGGGTACGAGCAGTACTTC
-,TRBJ2-7,TRBV7-9,-,CASSSVPRYEQYF,TGTGCCAGCAGCTCAGTGCCTCGCTACGAGCAGTACTTC
few,TRBJ2-2,TRBV2,-,CASMREAGELFF,TGTGCCAGCATGAGAGAGGCCGGGGAGCTGTTTTTT
many,TRBJ1-3,TRBV4-1,TRBD1,CASSQDTGVGNTIYF,TGCGCCAGCAGCCAGGACACAGGGGTCGGAAACACCATATATTTT
-,TRBJ1-4,TRBV6-6,TRBD1,CASRRLRGPEKLFF,TGTGCCAGCAGGAGGCTCAGGGGGCCTGAAAAACTGTTTTTT
many,TRBJ2-7,TRBV6-5,TRBD1,CASRYRGREQYF,TGTGCCAGCAGGTACAGGGGGCGCGAGCAGTACTTC
-,TRBJ2-2,TRBV7-2,-,CASSFTGLSTGELFF,TGTGCCAGCAGCTTTACAGGGTTGTCTACCGGGGAGCTGTTTTTT
few,TRBJ1-5,TRBV5-1,-,CASTVYQPQHF,TGCGCCAGCACCGTATATCAGCCCCAGCATTTT
few,TRBJ1-5,TRBV28,TRBD1,CASTPDRGYYQPQHF,TGTGCCAGCACCCCGGACAGGGGTTATTATCAGCCCCAGCATTTT
many,TRBJ2-3,TRBV27,-,CASSFSAVTDTQYF,TGTGCCAGCAGTTTCAGCGCAGTCACAGATACGCAGTATTTT
few,TRBJ2-3,TRBV5-1,TRBD2,CASSLDSGRLNTQYF,TGCGCCAGCAGCTTGGATAGCGGGAGGCTGAATACGCAGTATTTT
many,TRBJ2-2,TRBV10-2,TRBD2,CASRTSGNTGELFF,TGCGCCAGCAGGACTAGCGGGAACACCGGGGAGCTGTTTTTT
many,TRBJ2-3,TRBV24-1,-,CATSDKWRGTDTQYF,TGTGCCACCAGTGATAAGTGGAGGGGCACAGATACGCAGTATTTT
many,TRBJ2-3,TRBV7-2,TRBD2,CASSVRLAGFTDTQYF,TGTGCCAGCAGCGTCCGACTAGCGGGCTTCACAGATACGCAGTATTTT
few,TRBJ1-6,TRBV12-3/TRBV12-4,TRBD1,CASSNWRTGTSNSPLHF,TGTGCCAGCAGCAACTGGCGGACAGGGACCTCTAATTCACCCCTCCACTTT
-,TRBJ1-3,TRBV28,-,CASSWTLRTSGNTIYF,TGTGCCAGCAGTTGGACCCTTCGGACCTCTGGAAACACCATATATTTT
-,TRBJ2-7,TRBV6-2/TRBV6-3,TRBD2,CASWRGLAGVEQYF,TGTGCCAGCTGGAGGGGACTAGCGGGAGTTGAGCAGTACTTC
-,TRBJ2-5,TRBV20-1,-,CSAPGRGLGETQYF,TGCAGTGCTCCTGGACGGGGACTTGGAGAGACCCAGTACTTC
few,TRBJ1-6,TRBV6-5,-,CASSYSFGSPLHF,TGTGCCAGCAGTTACTCTTTCGGTTCACCCCTCCACTTT
few,TRBJ1-2,TRBV12-3/TRBV12-4,-,CASSTLFDGYTF,TGTGCCAGCAGTACCCTCTTTGATGGCTACACCTTC
few,TRBJ2-5,TRBV7-9,-,CASTIGPFETQYF,TGTGCCAGCACAATCGGACCGTTCGAGACCCAGTACTTC
-,TRBJ1-2,TRBV7-2,TRBD1,CASRRTGVYGYTF,TGTGCCAGCAGACGAACAGGGGTCTATGGCTACACCTTC